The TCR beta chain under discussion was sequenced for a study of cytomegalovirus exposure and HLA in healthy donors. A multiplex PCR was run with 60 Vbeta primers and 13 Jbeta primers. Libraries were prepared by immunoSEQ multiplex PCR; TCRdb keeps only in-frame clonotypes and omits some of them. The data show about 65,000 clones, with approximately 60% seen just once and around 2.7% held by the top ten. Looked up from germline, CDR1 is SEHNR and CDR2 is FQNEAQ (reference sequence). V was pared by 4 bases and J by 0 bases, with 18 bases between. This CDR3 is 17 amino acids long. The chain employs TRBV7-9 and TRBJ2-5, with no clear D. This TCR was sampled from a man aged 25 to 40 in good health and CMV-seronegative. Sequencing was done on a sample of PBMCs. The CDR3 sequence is CASSSTRSSTYQETQYF. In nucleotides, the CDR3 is TGTGCCAGCAGCTCCACCCGATCGAGTACCTACCAAGAGACCCAGTACTTC. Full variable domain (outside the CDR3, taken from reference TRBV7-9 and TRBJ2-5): DTGVSQNPRHKITKRGQNVTFRCDPISEHNRLYWYRQTLGQGPEFLTYFQNEAQLEKSRLLSDRFSAERPKGSFSTLEIQRTEQGDSAMYLCASSSTRSSTYQETQYFGPGTRLLVL.